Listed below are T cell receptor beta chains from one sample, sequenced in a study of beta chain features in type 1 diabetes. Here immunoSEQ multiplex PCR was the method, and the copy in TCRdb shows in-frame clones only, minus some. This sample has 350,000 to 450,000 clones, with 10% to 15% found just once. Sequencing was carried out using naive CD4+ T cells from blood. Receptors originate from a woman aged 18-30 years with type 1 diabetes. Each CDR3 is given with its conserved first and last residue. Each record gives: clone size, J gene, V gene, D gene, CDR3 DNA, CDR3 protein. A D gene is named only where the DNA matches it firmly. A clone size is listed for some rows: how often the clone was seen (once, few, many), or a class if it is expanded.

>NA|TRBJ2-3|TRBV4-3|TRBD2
TGCGCCAGCAGCCAGAGCGGGAGTGTGAAAGATACGCAGTATTTT
CASSQSGSVKDTQYF
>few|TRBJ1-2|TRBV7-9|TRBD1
TGTGCCAGCAGTCCTCCGACAGGGATCAGTGGCTACACCTTC
CASSPPTGISGYTF
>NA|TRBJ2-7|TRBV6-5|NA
TGTGCCAGCAGTTACTCCGGGAACAAACCCTACGAGCAGTACTTC
CASSYSGNKPYEQYF
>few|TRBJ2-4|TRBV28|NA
TGTGCCGGATCGGAGGGAGTGGGAAACATTCAGTACTTC
CAGSEGVGNIQYF
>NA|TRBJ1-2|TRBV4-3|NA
TGCGCCAGCAGCCAAGATTGGAGCTATGGCTACACCTTC
CASSQDWSYGYTF
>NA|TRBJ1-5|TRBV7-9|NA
TGTGCCAGCAGCTTAGTGCGGGGGCTAAGCAATCAGCCCCAGCATTTT
CASSLVRGLSNQPQHF
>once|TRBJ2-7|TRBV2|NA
TGTGCCAGCAGTGAAGTAGGGCGGGACAGAGTCTACGAGCAGTACTTC
CASSEVGRDRVYEQYF
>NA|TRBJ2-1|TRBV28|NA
TGTGCCAGCGGAGATGAGCAGTTCTTC
CASGDEQFF
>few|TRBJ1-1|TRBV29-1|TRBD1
TGCAGCGTTGAGGACAGGGAACGAGCTTTCTTT
CSVEDRERAFF
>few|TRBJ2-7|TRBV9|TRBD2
TGTGCCAGCAGCGTGGAGGCGGGAGGATGGTACGAGCAGTACTTC
CASSVEAGGWYEQYF
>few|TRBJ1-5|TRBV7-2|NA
TGTGCCAGCAGCCCGTTAAATCAGCCCCAGCATTTT
CASSPLNQPQHF
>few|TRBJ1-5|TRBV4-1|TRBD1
TGCGCCAGCAGCCAGCGAGACAGGGGCAACAATCAGCCCCAGCATTTT
CASSQRDRGNNQPQHF
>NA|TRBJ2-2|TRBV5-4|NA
TGTGCCAGCAGCTTGGTCTCCGGGGAGCTGTTTTTT
CASSLVSGELFF